Shown below are 17 T cell receptor beta chains from a single sample sequenced in a study of T cell repertoires in cytomegalovirus infection. TCRdb re-derived calls from the reads in MiXCR, one entry per CDR3 protein. The sample shows around 900,000 distinct CDR3 sequences, around 29% of them seen only once. Antigens of these TCRs are unknown. The input for sequencing was cultured CD8+ T cells from PBMCs, taken from culture after CMV antigen stimulation. The receptors shown here come from a human donor in good health (CMV status not recorded). Some clones in this sample may be carry-over from other donors' samples.

There are a few counts of this clonotype. The chain carries TRBV4-1 and TRBJ2-3, with D uncertain. CDR3 size: 15 residues. V lost 1 base and J 2 bases, leaving 10 bases between the germline ends. The germline V gene encodes CDR1 MGHRA and CDR2 YSYEKL. The CDR3 nucleotides read TGCGCCAGCAGCCAAGGAACGCCACTCACAGATACGCAGTATTTT. It is translated as CASSQGTPLTDTQYF.

V gene TRBV7-8 combines with J gene TRBJ1-6; 8 bases are shared with TRBD1. Per the germline V gene, CDR1 is SGHVS and CDR2 is FQNEAQ. CDR3 length: 16 residues. J was trimmed by 10 bases and V by 5 bases; bases with no gene match: 13. Here the CDR3 DNA reads TGTGCCAGCAGCACCCCCGGGACAGGTCAGGGCTCACCCCTCCACTTT. This sequence encodes CASSTPGTGQGSPLHF.

This clonotype showed up many times. The chain combines TRBV12-3 or TRBV12-4 with TRBJ2-1, with 8 bases that match TRBD2. V was pared by 5 bases and J by 7 bases, with 10 bases of the junction left unmatched. The CDR3 runs 15 residues. DNA of the CDR3: TGTGCCAGCAGTGTGGGACTAGGGGACAATAATGAGCAGTTCTTC. The encoded protein is CASSVGLGDNNEQFF.

This clonotype has a handful of counts. CDR3 protein: CASSWGDSDYEQYF. The CDR3 DNA follows: TGCGCCAGCAGCTGGGGGGACAGCGATTACGAGCAGTACTTC. The V and J genes are TRBV5-1 and TRBJ2-7; a possible D gene is TRBD1 (7 bases). The germline V and J ends were trimmed by 3 bases and 4 bases, with 14 bases remaining between them. The CDR3 length is 14 residues. CDR1 is SGHRS, CDR2 YFSETQ, per germline. The whole variable domain, remainder taken from reference TRBV5-1 and TRBJ2-7, is KAGVTQTPRYLIKTRGQQVTLSCSPISGHRSVSWYQQTPGQGLQFLFEYFSETQRNKGNFPGRFSGRQFSNSRSEMNVSTLELGDSALYLCASSWGDSDYEQYFGPGTRLTVT.

A few counts support this clonotype. The chain carries TRBV4-2 and TRBJ2-7; D gene uncertain. V lost 0 bases, J lost 6 bases, and 12 bases lay in between. The CDR3 is 14 amino acids. Germline-derived CDR1 and CDR2 are LGHNA and YNFKEQ. The CDR3 loop is CASSQDPPPGEQYF. In DNA form, the CDR3 reads TGTGCCAGCAGCCAAGACCCCCCCCCAGGCGAGCAGTACTTC.

This clonotype was recorded a few times. The chain joins TRBV7-8 to TRBJ2-7; a possible D gene is TRBD1 (5 bases). The length of the CDR3 is 13 residues. Germline assignment: CDR1 SGHVS and CDR2 FQNEAQ. Trimming cost V 5 bases and J 2 bases, with 10 bases left between them. The CDR3 protein is CASSGRDTYEQYV. The CDR3 DNA is TGTGCCAGCAGCGGCAGGGATACCTACGAGCAGTACGTC.

This clonotype was observed a handful of times. V is TRBV9 and J is TRBJ2-4; the D gene could be TRBD1 or TRBD2 (6 bases each). The CDR3 spans 17 residues. V shed 0 bases and J shed 1 base, with 14 bases lying between them. Germline CDR1 SGDLS, CDR2 YYNGEE. The CDR3: CASSVEGGARAKNIQYF. CDR3 DNA: TGTGCCAGCAGCGTAGAGGGGGGAGCACGGGCCAAAAACATTCAGTACTTC.

The rearrangement uses TRBV18 and TRBJ2-1, with 8 bases that match TRBD1. Germline assignment: CDR1 KGHSH and CDR2 LQKENI. Trimming removed 2 bases from V and 8 bases from J; junction bases left unmatched: 5. The CDR3 length is 14 residues. The CDR3 loop is CASSPETGEDEQFF. Written as DNA, the CDR3 is TGTGCCAGCTCACCAGAGACAGGGGAGGATGAGCAGTTCTTC.

This clonotype was seen a handful of times. The V gene is TRBV9, the J gene TRBJ2-5; 11 bases align to TRBD2. V lost 2 bases to trimming and J lost 1 base; unmatched junction nucleotides: 7. From germline, CDR1 is SGDLS and CDR2 YYNGEE. The CDR3 runs 17 residues. The CDR3 nucleotides read TGTGCCAGCAGCGTTCCGACTAGCGGGGCCCTCCAAGAGACCCAGTACTTC. This gives the protein CASSVPTSGALQETQYF.

This clonotype was found many times. At one end the junction does not follow the germline gene, possibly because of a read error. The genes are TRBV9 and TRBJ1-5; D perhaps matches TRBD1 (6 bases). The CDR3 has 14 amino acids. Germline V gene sequence: CDR1 SGDLS, CDR2 YYNGEE. The CDR3 protein is CASSVGGSNQPQHF. CDR3 in DNA: TGTGCCAGCAGTGTAGGGGGAAGCAATCAGCCCCAGCATTTT.

The genes are TRBV6-5 and TRBJ2-2, with a possible D match to TRBD2 (7 bases). Trimming stripped 0 bases from V and 5 bases from J, with 16 bases between. The germline V gene has CDR1 MNHEY and CDR2 SVGAGI. The CDR3 spans 17 residues. CDR3 region: CASSYSLGGRITGELFF. The CDR3 coding sequence is TGTGCCAGCAGTTACTCATTGGGGGGGCGGATAACCGGGGAGCTGTTTTTT.

This clonotype was seen only a few times. The V and J genes are TRBV7-9 and TRBJ1-2; D uncertain. The V gene lost 1 base and the J gene lost 8 bases, with 14 bases spanning the gap. The CDR3 has 14 residues. Per the germline V gene, CDR1 is SEHNR and CDR2 is FQNEAQ (reference sequence). CDR3 nucleotide sequence: TGTGCCAGCAGCTTAGGGTGGCAGGATCGGGGCTACACCTTC. It specifies CASSLGWQDRGYTF.

This chain uses TRBV2 with TRBJ2-1, with TRBD2 matching over 10 bases. This CDR3 is 13 amino acids long. Looked up from germline, CDR1 is SNHLY and CDR2 is FYNNEI. Germline trimming cut 10 bases from V and 13 bases from J; bases unmatched to any gene: 13. CDR3 bases: TGTGCCACTTTTGCAGTAAGCGGGGGGGCCCAGTTCTTC. Its translation: CATFAVSGGAQFF. The full variable domain, completed using reference TRBV2 and TRBJ2-1, is EPEVTQTPSHQVTQMGQEVILRCVPISNHLYFYWYRQILGQKVEFLVSFYNNEISEKSEIFDDQFSVERPDGSNFTLKIRSTKLEDSAMYFCATFAVSGGAQFFGPGTRLTVL.

Worth noting for this clonotype: Since a much larger clone is just one base distant, this may be a read error. This sequence joins TRBV7-2 and TRBJ2-3, with 9 bases matching TRBD1. Per the germline V gene, CDR1 is SGHTA and CDR2 is FQGNSA. The CDR3 loop spans 17 amino acids. This CDR3 is CAGSLGAGTGLTDTQYF. Written as DNA, the CDR3 is TGTGCCGGCAGCTTAGGTGCCGGGACAGGGCTCACAGATACGCAGTATTTT. Drawing the rest from reference TRBV7-2 and TRBJ2-3, the complete variable domain is GAGVSQSPSNKVTEKGKDVELRCDPISGHTALYWYRQSLGQGLEFLIYFQGNSAPDKSGLPSDRFSAERTGGSVSTLTIQRTQQEDSAVYLCAGSLGAGTGLTDTQYFGPGTRLTVL.

In regard to this clonotype: A read error is possible here, since a much larger clone lies one base away. The chain combines TRBV7-9 with TRBJ1-2; 10 positions match TRBD1. From germline, CDR1 is SEHNR and CDR2 FQNEAQ (reference sequence). With V trimmed by 1 base and J by 7 bases, 6 bases remained unmatched. The CDR3 contains 15 residues. The CDR3 loop reads CASSLESGQGCGYTF. The DNA of the CDR3 is TGTGCCAGCAGCTTAGAATCGGGACAGGGGTGTGGCTACACCTTC.

This clonotype was observed many times. The rearrangement links TRBV7-8 to TRBJ2-2, with D possibly being TRBD1 or TRBD2 (5 bases each). The germline V and J ends were trimmed by 1 base and 1 base, with 13 bases remaining between them. Per germline, CDR1 SGHVS and CDR2 FQNEAQ. The CDR3 has 17 residues. The CDR3 sequence is CASSLDFVGENTGELFF. Here the CDR3 DNA reads TGTGCCAGCAGCTTAGACTTTGTGGGGGAGAACACCGGGGAGCTGTTTTTT.

A few counts support this clonotype. CDR3 protein: CASSPRDRGAETQYF. CDR3 DNA: TGTGCCAGCAGCCCGCGGGACAGGGGGGCAGAGACCCAGTACTTC. The rearrangement links TRBV7-4 to TRBJ2-5, with 11 positions matching TRBD1. The CDR3 loop spans 15 amino acids. The germline V gene has CDR1 SGHVT and CDR2 SQSDAQ. J was trimmed by 4 bases and V by 5 bases; bases with no gene match: 6.